The sample holds many counts of the clone carrying this TCR beta chain. As yet, its antigen is unknown. The CDR3 runs 16 residues. J lost 9 bases, V lost 0 bases, and 9 bases had no gene match. CDR1 SGHRS and CDR2 YFSETQ come from the germline V gene. Individual cDNA molecules received unique molecular identifiers during library preparation. TCRdb reprocessed the 5' RACE reads with MiXCR, giving one entry per CDR3 protein. The sample contains tens of thousands of distinct CDR3 sequences, approximately 13% of which appear only once. This sample was taken from a study of early T cells in non-severe SARS-CoV-2 infection. The wider study: Sequenced bulk RNA came from whole blood that was unsorted, and chains were unpaired.

Study-level points and caveats: Anti-spike CD8 responses were favored by VDJdb matching, which missed private and CD4 specificities.

This sequence joins TRBV5-1 and TRBJ2-1; TRBD2 aligns across 10 bases. This receptor was identified in an adult who was a healthcare worker with PCR-confirmed SARS-CoV-2 infection or an uninfected control (not recorded which). The sample comprised whole blood. The CDR3, as DNA: TGCGCCAGCAGCTTGGATGTTGTAGCGGGAGGCGGTGAGCAGTTCTTC. Translated, it gives CASSLDVVAGGGEQFF.